The 29 T cell receptor beta chains below all came from one sample that was sequenced in a study of blood T cell repertoires in COVID-19. Generated by immunoSEQ multiplex PCR, the TCRdb table keeps only in-frame clones and is missing some. The sample consists of about 150,000 clones, 70% to 85% of them appearing once. The sequencing sample was made of peripheral blood. The receptors were sampled from a woman aged 45-60 years in a cohort sampled during active or convalescent COVID-19.

V and J are TRBV7-2 and TRBJ2-7; tentatively, D is TRBD2 (7 bases). The CDR3 loop spans 14 amino acids. From germline, CDR1 is SGHTA and CDR2 FQGNSA. V lost 7 bases, J lost 2 bases, and 15 bases lay in between. For the CDR3, the DNA is TGTGCCAGCACCCTAGGGGGGGGTACCTACGAGCAGTACTTC. This encodes CASTLGGGTYEQYF.

The chain links TRBV10-3 to TRBJ2-1; possible D gene TRBD2, 6 bases. This CDR3 is built from 15 residues. Per the germline V gene, CDR1 is ENHRY and CDR2 is SYGVKD. Trimming left V 3 bases short and J 2 bases short, with 11 bases between. CDR3 in amino acids: CAISDPGLTYNEQFF. CDR3 DNA: TGTGCCATCAGTGACCCGGGACTTACCTACAATGAGCAGTTCTTC.

This chain links TRBV14 with TRBJ1-1; D unclear. Trimming cost V 1 base and J 1 base, with 4 bases left between them. The V gene's germline CDR1 is SGHDN and CDR2 FVKESK. The CDR3 spans 13 residues. CDR3 loop: CASSQGQNTEAFF. The CDR3 DNA is TGTGCCAGCAGCCAAGGTCAGAACACTGAAGCTTTCTTT.

J is TRBJ2-7 and V is TRBV6-1, with TRBD2 matching 7 bases. The CDR3 totals 16 residues. Germline CDR1 is MNHNS and CDR2 is SASEGT. V dropped 0 bases and J dropped 3; count of bases not matched to a gene: 8. The CDR3 loop is CASSEALGLADYEQYF. CDR3 nucleotides: TGTGCCAGCAGTGAAGCCCTCGGGCTAGCGGACTACGAGCAGTACTTC.

The chain recombines TRBV10-3 with TRBJ1-2; no clear D. The CDR3 spans 13 residues. The germline CDR1 and CDR2 sequences are ENHRY and SYGVKD. Trimming removed 4 bases at V and 6 bases at J, with 12 bases between. CDR3 in amino acids: CAISGIGQDGYTF. CDR3 DNA: TGTGCCATCAGTGGTATCGGCCAGGATGGCTACACCTTC.

This sequence joins TRBV9 and TRBJ1-1, with D tentatively TRBD1 (6 bases). The CDR3 has 14 amino acids. Trimming left V 4 bases short and J 1 base short, with 11 bases between. The germline gives CDR1 SGDLS, CDR2 YYNGEE. The CDR3 reads CASSPRTANTEAFF. DNA for the CDR3: TGTGCCAGCAGCCCACGGACAGCGAACACTGAAGCTTTCTTT.

This chain connects TRBV23-1 to TRBJ1-4, with D tentatively TRBD1 (6 bases). TRBV23-1 belongs to the ORF category, with a function that is uncertain. CDR3 length: 18 residues. V was cut by 0 bases and J by 8 bases, with 22 bases left in between. CDR3 sequence reads: CASSQSPRIGTGGEKLFF. In DNA, the CDR3 is TGCGCCAGCAGTCAATCCCCCCGTATAGGTACGGGGGGCGAAAAACTGTTTTTT.

The chain joins TRBV5-6 to TRBJ1-6; perhaps TRBD1 as D (5 bases). V lost 0 bases, J lost 9 bases, and 16 bases lay in between. The CDR3 is 16 residues long. Germline V gene sequence: CDR1 SGHDT, CDR2 YYEEEE. CDR3 sequence: CASSLAAGRRASPLHF. The CDR3 DNA sequence: TGTGCCAGCAGCTTGGCGGCAGGGCGCCGGGCTTCACCCCTCCACTTT.

The chain links TRBV7-3 to TRBJ2-2; tentative D call: TRBD1 (5 bases). The CDR3 is made up of 11 amino acids. Germline V lookup: CDR1 SGHTA, CDR2 FQGTGA. With 5 bases removed from V and 8 bases from J, the gap between germline ends came to 6 bases. The CDR3 reads CASSQGGELFF. The CDR3, as DNA: TGTGCCAGCAGCCAGGGAGGGGAGCTGTTTTTT.

The chain is built from TRBV10-3 and TRBJ2-6, with a tentative D call TRBD2 (6 bases). This CDR3 contains 15 residues. Germline assignment: CDR1 ENHRY and CDR2 SYGVKD. V lost 6 bases and J lost 4, with 13 bases in between. The CDR3 region is CAIRFGGGGANVLTF. The CDR3 DNA sequence: TGTGCCATCAGATTCGGGGGTGGCGGGGCCAACGTCCTGACTTTC.

This clone showed up just a few times. The rearrangement uses TRBV6-7 and TRBJ2-7; 11 nucleotides align to TRBD2. TRBV6-7 is reported as an ORF; its role is uncertain. The CDR3 extends over 16 amino acids. With V trimmed by 2 bases and J by 3 bases, 6 bases remained unmatched. CDR3 DNA: TGTGCCAGCAGTTACCGGAGACTAGCGGGGATCTACGAGCAGTACTTC. Protein: CASSYRRLAGIYEQYF.

V and J are TRBV18 and TRBJ2-5; D uncertain. The germline V gene has CDR1 KGHSH and CDR2 LQKENI. This CDR3 comprises 13 residues. Trimming took 5 bases from V and 2 from J, leaving 9 bases between them. The CDR3 here is CASSLLPQETQYF. In DNA, the CDR3 is TGTGCCAGCTCATTACTTCCACAAGAGACCCAGTACTTC.

The genes are TRBV9 and TRBJ2-1, with 15 bases lining up with TRBD2. V was pared by 0 bases and J by 7 bases, with 5 bases of the junction left unmatched. Germline CDR1 SGDLS, CDR2 YYNGEE. The CDR3 spans 17 residues. CDR3 sequence reads: CASSVGTSGGASNEQFF. CDR3 DNA: TGTGCCAGCAGCGTAGGGACTAGCGGGGGGGCCTCAAATGAGCAGTTCTTC.

This clone has a single count. The chain uses TRBV29-1 and TRBJ2-3, with D possibly TRBD2 on 6 matching bases. The V end lost 3 bases, the J end lost 2 bases, and 9 bases lay between the germline ends. Looked up from germline, CDR1 is SQVTM and CDR2 is ANQGSEA. CDR3 length: 13 amino acids. The CDR3 sequence is CSVDGGLTDTQYF. CDR3 nucleotide sequence: TGCAGCGTTGACGGAGGGCTCACAGATACGCAGTATTTT.

The V gene is TRBV9, the J gene TRBJ2-2, with a tentative D call TRBD2 (5 bases). Deletions cut 3 bases from V and 3 bases from J, with 18 bases between. Germline loops: CDR1 SGDLS, CDR2 YYNGEE. The CDR3 runs to 17 residues. The CDR3 sequence: CASSATGIPGDTGELFF. DNA for the CDR3: TGTGCCAGCAGCGCGACCGGGATTCCCGGGGACACCGGGGAGCTGTTTTTT.

This clone was seen a few times. The chain recombines TRBV7-3 with TRBJ2-7; D ambiguous. The CDR3 loop spans 11 amino acids. The germline gives CDR1 SGHTA, CDR2 FQGTGA. Trimming removed 5 bases from V and 5 bases from J, with 7 bases in between. Here the CDR3 reads CASSVANEQYF. The CDR3 DNA follows: TGTGCCAGCAGCGTCGCTAACGAGCAGTACTTC.

This clone has just one count. The chain is built from TRBV4-1 and TRBJ2-7, with D perhaps matching TRBD2 (6 bases). Trimming stripped 1 base from V and 0 bases from J, with 10 bases between. Germline V lookup: CDR1 MGHRA, CDR2 YSYEKL. This CDR3 is 15 amino acids long. The CDR3 sequence is CASSQARGSSYEQYF. The CDR3 DNA sequence: TGCGCCAGCAGCCAAGCACGGGGGAGCTCCTACGAGCAGTACTTC.

The chain employs TRBV14 and TRBJ1-6; no firm D call. Germline V gene data show CDR1 as SGHDN and CDR2 as FVKESK. V dropped 0 bases and J dropped 8 bases, with 11 bases sitting between them. The CDR3 sequence is 15 residues long. The CDR3 nucleotides are TGTGCCAGCAGCCAAGATTACGCCGCGGATTCACCCCTCCACTTT. It is translated as CASSQDYAADSPLHF.

The chain employs TRBV5-4 and TRBJ2-1, with D perhaps TRBD2 (5 bases). Germline V CDR1 and CDR2: SGHNT, YYREEE (reference sequence). V was pared by 4 bases and J by 0 bases, with 11 bases between. This CDR3 spans 15 amino acids. CDR3 nucleotide sequence: TGTGCCAGCAGCCTACCTACTAGCTCCTACAATGAGCAGTTCTTC. Translation: CASSLPTSSYNEQFF.

The gene calls are TRBV19 and TRBJ1-5; D not certain. V lost 2 bases and J 0 bases, leaving 11 bases between the germline ends. Germline CDR1 reads LNHDA; CDR2 reads SQIVND (reference sequence). The CDR3 spans 16 residues. CDR3 sequence: CASSIMEGLSNQPQHF. The CDR3 DNA follows: TGTGCCAGTAGTATAATGGAGGGCCTTAGCAATCAGCCCCAGCATTTT. Based on the CDR3 plus reference TRBV19 and TRBJ1-5, the full variable domain is DGGITQSPKYLFRKEGQNVTLSCEQNLNHDAMYWYRQDPGQGLRLIYYSQIVNDFQKGDIAEGYSVSREKKESFPLTVTSAQKNPTAFYLCASSIMEGLSNQPQHFGDGTRLSIL.

This CDR3 reads CATSDATWASGLNEQFF. CDR3 bases: TGTGCCACCAGTGACGCGACCTGGGCTAGCGGGTTAAATGAGCAGTTCTTC. This chain joins TRBV24-1 and TRBJ2-1; the match to TRBD2 covers 8 bases. The J segment lost 7 bases and the V segment lost 4 bases, leaving 14 bases of the junction unmatched. Germline CDR1 KGHDR, CDR2 SFDVKD. The CDR3 is made up of 17 amino acids.

The rearrangement uses TRBV2 and TRBJ1-1; maybe TRBD1 (5 bases). Germline values: CDR1 SNHLY, CDR2 FYNNEI. This CDR3 is 16 amino acids long. V was cut by 0 bases and J by 0 bases, with 11 bases left in between. The CDR3 is CASSEAGGLMNTEAFF. CDR3 sequence (DNA): TGTGCCAGCAGTGAAGCGGGGGGACTGATGAACACTGAAGCTTTCTTT.

V and J are TRBV7-6 and TRBJ1-1; 11 bases match TRBD1. From germline, CDR1 is SGHVS and CDR2 FNYEAQ. Losses at the gene ends were 5 bases for V and 3 bases for J; bases not matched to a gene: 5. The CDR3 length is 15 residues. Here the CDR3 DNA reads TGTGCCAGCAGCAAAGTGGACAGGGGGCACACTGAAGCTTTCTTT. It yields the protein CASSKVDRGHTEAFF.

This clone has just a few counts. The chain joins TRBV4-1 to TRBJ1-5; 12 nucleotides agree with TRBD1. Per germline, CDR1 MGHRA and CDR2 YSYEKL. The CDR3 is 20 residues long. With V trimmed by 1 base and J by 0 bases, 10 bases remained unmatched. This CDR3 reads CASSQAPGQGARGSNQPQHF. The CDR3 DNA sequence: TGCGCCAGCAGCCAAGCCCCGGGACAGGGGGCCAGAGGTAGCAATCAGCCCCAGCATTTT.

This chain links TRBV9 with TRBJ1-6, with D possibly being TRBD1 (6 bases). V shed 0 bases and J shed 6 bases, with 13 bases lying between them. The germline gives CDR1 SGDLS, CDR2 YYNGEE. This CDR3 is built from 16 residues. The CDR3 nucleotides read TGTGCCAGCAGCGTAGGACTGGGGGGGCTTAATTCACCCCTCCACTTT. It yields the protein CASSVGLGGLNSPLHF. The whole variable domain, filled in from reference TRBV9 and TRBJ1-6, reads DSGVTQTPKHLITATGQRVTLRCSPRSGDLSVYWYQQSLDQGLQFLIQYYNGEERAKGNILERFSAQQFPDLHSELNLSSLELGDSALYFCASSVGLGGLNSPLHFGNGTRLTVT.

This clone was counted between two and nine times. The chain combines TRBV3-1 (or the pseudogene TRBV3-2) with TRBJ2-7; possible D gene TRBD2, 6 bases. The V gene lost 3 bases and the J gene lost 4 bases, with 16 bases spanning the gap. From germline, CDR1 is LGHDT and CDR2 YNNKEL (reference sequence). The CDR3 loop spans 15 amino acids. CDR3 sequence (DNA): TGTGCCAGCAGCCAGATTGGCCATGGGGGGTACGAGCAGTACTTC. Its protein is CASSQIGHGGYEQYF.

The V and J genes are TRBV14 and TRBJ1-1; 7 positions match TRBD1. The CDR3 has 14 residues. With 2 bases clipped from V and 6 bases from J, the junction kept 6 bases outside the gene matches. The V gene's germline CDR1 is SGHDN and CDR2 FVKESK. CDR3: CASSQIRGKAEAFF. In DNA, the CDR3 is TGTGCCAGCAGCCAAATCAGGGGGAAGGCTGAAGCTTTCTTT.

This clone showed up just once. The V call is TRBV7-2, the J call TRBJ1-2; TRBD1 agrees at 7 bases. With 2 bases clipped from V and 4 bases from J, the junction kept 4 bases outside the gene matches. Germline assignment: CDR1 SGHTA and CDR2 FQGNSA. CDR3 length: 14 amino acids. Written as DNA, the CDR3 is TGTGCCAGCAGCTTACAGGGGGTGGCCTATGGCTACACCTTC. It specifies CASSLQGVAYGYTF.

J is TRBJ1-3 and V is TRBV19; 7 bases agree with TRBD1. J lost 3 bases, V lost 7 bases, and 6 bases had no gene match. Germline V gene lookup returns CDR1 LNHDA and CDR2 SQIVND (reference sequence). The CDR3 is 14 amino acids. The CDR3 is CASTTGLLGNTIYF. CDR3 nucleotide sequence: TGTGCCAGTACGACAGGGTTACTTGGAAACACCATATATTTT.